Following are 24 T cell receptor beta chains from one sample sequenced in a study of tumor-infiltrating lymphocytes in oesophageal squamous cell carcinoma. TCRdb re-derived calls from the PCR reads in MiXCR, one entry per CDR3 protein. This repertoire shows about 21,000 distinct CDR3 sequences, around 35% found once; its top ten account for around 10%. The sequenced material came from esophageal tumor tissue. Every receptor here comes from a male donor with esophageal squamous cell carcinoma.

The chain has TRBV6-6 and TRBJ2-1, with D possibly matching TRBD1 (6 bases). The J call may be incorrect, as the DNA end agrees better with TRBJ2-7. The CDR3 consists of 15 residues. CDR1 and CDR2 from the germline V gene are MNHNY and SVGAGI (reference sequence). This CDR3 reads CASSSRGFKTYEQYF. DNA for the CDR3: TGTGCCAGCAGTTCCAGGGGTTTTAAGACCTACGAGCAGTACTTC.

This chain connects TRBV28 to TRBJ1-2; D is uncertain. Trimming cost V 2 bases and J 3 bases, with 10 bases left between them. This CDR3 is 14 amino acids long. Looked up from germline, CDR1 is MDHEN and CDR2 is SYDVKM. The CDR3 here is CASSLPPGYYGYTF. In DNA form, the CDR3 reads TGTGCCAGCAGTTTACCTCCGGGCTACTATGGCTACACCTTC.

The chain employs TRBV7-6 and TRBJ2-2; 8 nucleotides align to TRBD2. J was trimmed by 7 bases and V by 2 bases; bases with no gene match: 3. The germline V gene has CDR1 SGHVS and CDR2 FNYEAQ. The CDR3 has 14 amino acids. The CDR3 bases are TGTGCCAGCAGCTTACGGGGGGGTGACGGGGAGCTGTTTTTT. Translated: CASSLRGGDGELFF.

This chain connects TRBV7-8 to TRBJ1-2; D not certain. Germline V lookup: CDR1 SGHVS, CDR2 FQNEAQ. V gave up 1 base and J gave up 7 bases, with 13 bases separating them. This CDR3 region has 14 residues. CDR3 loop: CASSLELGRSGYTF. CDR3 nucleotide sequence: TGTGCCAGCAGCTTAGAGCTCGGGAGGAGTGGCTACACCTTC.

This clonotype is categorized as medium-sized (0.01 to 0.1%). This rearrangement joins TRBV7-8 to TRBJ1-2, with 12 nucleotides matching TRBD1. Germline V gene sequence: CDR1 SGHVS, CDR2 FQNEAQ. V was clipped by 2 bases and J by 0 bases; unmatched bases: 10. This CDR3 is 19 amino acids long. For the CDR3, the DNA is TGTGCCAGCAGCTTATTAGCTGGGACAGGGGGCCGAGCTAACTATGGCTACACCTTC. Its protein product is CASSLLAGTGGRANYGYTF.

By proportion, this clonotype is medium-sized. V usage is TRBV7-2 and J usage is TRBJ2-5, with 7 bases aligning to TRBD1. CDR1 and CDR2 (germline): SGHTA, FQGNSA. This CDR3 has 15 amino acids. V trimming: 5 bases; J trimming: 5 bases; junction bases outside the gene matches: 11. Here the CDR3 DNA reads TGTGCCAGCAGCCCACAGACAGGGTGGGGGGAGACCCAGTACTTC. It codes for CASSPQTGWGETQYF.

This clonotype appeared a single time. V usage is TRBV24-1 and J usage is TRBJ1-1, with 9 bases aligning to TRBD1. Unmatched junction bases numbered 3, after V lost 4 bases and J lost 10 bases. CDR1 is KGHDR and CDR2 is SFDVKD in the germline V gene. This CDR3 contains 12 residues. The CDR3 nucleotides are TGTGCCACCAGTGAAGAGACAGGGGGAGCTTTCTTT. Translating it yields CATSEETGGAFF.

This clonotype was observed many times. The chain has TRBV6-1 and TRBJ2-1, with TRBD2 identical over 7 bases. Judging by the DNA end, TRBJ2-7 fits better; the J call may be wrong. Germline lookup yields CDR1 MNHNS and CDR2 SASEGT. The CDR3 is 16 residues long. CDR3: CASSEGLSRSYNEQYF. In DNA form, the CDR3 reads TGTGCCAGCAGTGAGGGACTATCCCGCTCCTACAATGAGCAGTACTTC.

This clonotype appeared many times. This chain connects TRBV6-1 to TRBJ1-1; D unresolved. Germline V gene sequence: CDR1 MNHNS, CDR2 SASEGT. The V end lost 0 bases, the J end lost 5 bases, and 13 bases lay between the germline ends. CDR3 length: 15 amino acids. Written as DNA, the CDR3 is TGTGCCAGCAGTGAAGCCGAGGACCCGGGGACTGAAGCTTTCTTT. It codes for CASSEAEDPGTEAFF.

This clonotype qualifies as medium-sized. The CDR3 DNA follows: TGTGCCAGCAGTGACCGGACAGGGGCTAACTATGGCTACACCTTC. This sequence encodes CASSDRTGANYGYTF. The chain employs TRBV6-1 and TRBJ1-2; 9 bases line up with TRBD1. Germline lookup yields CDR1 MNHNS and CDR2 SASEGT. V shed 3 bases and J 0 bases; nucleotides not matched to a gene: 2. The CDR3 spans 15 residues.

The sample holds a few counts of this clonotype. The chain uses TRBV10-3 and TRBJ2-3, with D perhaps assigned TRBD1 or TRBD2 (5 bases each). Between the trimmed V and J ends, which lost 10 bases and 2 bases, there was a span of 16 bases. CDR3 length: 14 amino acids. Germline V gives CDR1 ENHRY, CDR2 SYGVKD. The CDR3 DNA reads TGTGCCAGCATGAGTCTAGGGACCACAGATACGCAGTATTTT. Its translation: CASMSLGTTDTQYF.

By share, this clonotype ranks as medium-sized. CDR3 region: CASSLEPHPYEQYF. CDR3 sequence (DNA): TGTGCCAGCAGCTTAGAACCACATCCCTACGAGCAGTACTTC. The rearrangement links TRBV7-8 to TRBJ2-7; the D is unclear. Trimming removed 1 base at V and 2 bases at J, with 9 bases between. CDR3 length: 14 amino acids. Germline CDR1 and CDR2: SGHVS and FQNEAQ.

This clonotype was seen at least ten times. An end of the junction does not agree with germline; a read error may underlie this. This chain links TRBV5-4 with TRBJ2-2; 11 bases line up with TRBD1. Per the germline V gene, CDR1 is SGHNT and CDR2 is YYREEE (reference sequence). CDR3 length: 17 residues. Here the CDR3 reads CASSKPVGTGGTGELFF. The CDR3 DNA is TGCGCCAGCAGCAAACCGGTCGGGACAGGGGGAACCGGGGAGCTGTTTTTT.

This clonotype was detected once. The V gene is TRBV3-1, the J gene TRBJ1-4, with D possibly being TRBD1 (5 bases). This CDR3 has 17 residues. Germline V gene data show CDR1 as LGHDT and CDR2 as YNNKEL (reference sequence). Trimming removed 2 bases at V and 7 bases at J, with 20 bases between. As DNA, the CDR3 is TGTGCCAGCAGCCAAACCCTGGAAAATACAAGGGGTGAAAAACTGTTTTTT. Translating it yields CASSQTLENTRGEKLFF.

V is TRBV10-3 and J is TRBJ1-1; TRBD2 might be the D (6 bases). With the DNA end fitting TRBJ2-3 better, the J assignment may be wrong. Germline V gene lookup returns CDR1 ENHRY and CDR2 SYGVKD. CDR3 length: 13 amino acids. CDR3 region: CASALGRGDTQYF. The CDR3 bases are TGTGCCAGCGCGCTCGGGAGAGGTGATACGCAGTATTTT.

This clonotype is deemed medium-sized. The J gene is TRBJ1-5, the V gene TRBV10-1; D is possibly TRBD1 (6 bases). V lost 5 bases, J lost 5 bases, and 10 bases lay in between. The CDR3 runs to 13 residues. Germline CDR1 and CDR2: WNHNN and SYGVQD (reference sequence). CDR3: CASSTGTYQPQHF. In DNA form, the CDR3 reads TGCGCCAGCAGTACCGGGACATATCAGCCCCAGCATTTT.

The CDR3 nucleotides read TGTGCCAGCAGCCCCCAGGGGGCCGGGGAGCTGTTTTTT. Protein product: CASSPQGAGELFF. V is TRBV7-3 and J is TRBJ1-4; 7 positions agree with TRBD1. The better agreement between TRBJ2-2 and the DNA end casts doubt on the J call. CDR3 length equals 13 residues. Germline CDR1 is SGHTA and CDR2 is FQGTGA.

In the case of this clonotype: Possible read error: a much larger clone is one base away. The chain combines TRBV24-1 with TRBJ2-5; 11 bases map to TRBD1. V was pared by 3 bases and J by 11 bases, with 16 bases of the junction left unmatched. Germline CDR1 KGHDR, CDR2 SFDVKD. The CDR3 has 17 amino acids. CDR3 amino acids: CATSDGDRGVAYNEQYF. The CDR3 nucleotides are TGTGCCACCAGTGATGGGGACAGGGGGGTGGCCTACAATGAGCAGTACTTC.

This clonotype appeared a few times. The conserved phenylalanine or tryptophan normally closing the CDR3 is absent here, so this likely arose from a read error. No DNA is shown, since the ends of the CDR3 on it are uncertain; the CDR3 is the one TCRdb lists. The chain is built from TRBV7-2 and TRBJ2-6; TRBD1 is the table's D call, not checked against the DNA. From its first to its last residue, the CDR3 has 8 amino acids. CDR1 is SGHTA, CDR2 FQGNSA, per germline. The CDR3 sequence is CASSQKGR.

The J gene is TRBJ2-1, the V gene TRBV10-2; D unresolved. The germline gives CDR1 WSHSY, CDR2 SAAADI. The CDR3 extends over 16 amino acids. Trimming took 1 base from V and 0 from J, leaving 10 bases between them. The CDR3 spells CASSELKDSSYNEQFF. CDR3 sequence (DNA): TGCGCCAGCAGTGAGTTAAAGGATAGCTCCTACAATGAGCAGTTCTTC.

This chain links TRBV11-2 with TRBJ2-5, with 7 bases matching TRBD1. The DNA end favors TRBJ2-7, so the J call may be wrong. The CDR3 runs to 16 residues. Per the germline V gene, CDR1 is SGHAT and CDR2 is FQNNGV. In DNA form, the CDR3 reads TGTGCCAGCAGCTTAGGGACGGGACAGAACCCCTACGAGCAGTACTTC. It yields the protein CASSLGTGQNPYEQYF.

This clonotype was counted between two and nine times. This chain joins TRBV7-6 and TRBJ2-5; 9 bases are shared with TRBD2. This CDR3 is 15 amino acids long. Per germline, CDR1 SGHVS and CDR2 FNYEAQ. The J segment lost 11 bases and the V segment lost 0 bases, leaving 10 bases of the junction unmatched. The CDR3 sequence: CASSLASGRYNEQYF. The CDR3 nucleotides are TGTGCCAGCAGCTTAGCTAGCGGGAGATACAATGAGCAGTACTTC.

The V and J genes are TRBV7-2 and TRBJ2-7; D might be TRBD2 (5 bases). CDR1 SGHTA and CDR2 FQGNSA come from the germline V gene. V lost 4 bases and J 0 bases, leaving 19 bases between the germline ends. This CDR3 comprises 17 residues. The CDR3 coding sequence is TGTGCCAGCAGCTCCCCGATTCGGGGTATGGTCTCCTACGAGCAGTACTTC. Translated: CASSSPIRGMVSYEQYF.

The genes are TRBV7-2 and TRBJ2-3; possible D gene TRBD2, 6 bases. Looked up from germline, CDR1 is SGHTA and CDR2 is FQGNSA. Trimming stripped 1 base from V and 1 base from J, with 9 bases between. The CDR3 loop spans 15 amino acids. CDR3 sequence reads: CASSLVPSGTDTQYF. Written as DNA, the CDR3 is TGTGCCAGCAGCTTAGTGCCTAGCGGCACAGATACGCAGTATTTT.